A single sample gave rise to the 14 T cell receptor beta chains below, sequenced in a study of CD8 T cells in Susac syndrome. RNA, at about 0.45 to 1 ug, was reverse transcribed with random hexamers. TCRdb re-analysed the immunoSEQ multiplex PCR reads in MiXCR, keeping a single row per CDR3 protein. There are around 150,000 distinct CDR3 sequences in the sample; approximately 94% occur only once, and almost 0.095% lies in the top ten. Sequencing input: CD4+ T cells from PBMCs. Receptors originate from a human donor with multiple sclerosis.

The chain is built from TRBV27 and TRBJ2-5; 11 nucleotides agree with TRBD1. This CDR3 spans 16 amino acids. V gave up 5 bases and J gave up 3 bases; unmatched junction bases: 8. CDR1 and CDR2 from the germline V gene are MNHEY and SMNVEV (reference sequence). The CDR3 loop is CASSIGTGGGEETQYF. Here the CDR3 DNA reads TGTGCCAGCAGTATCGGGACAGGGGGAGGCGAAGAGACCCAGTACTTC.

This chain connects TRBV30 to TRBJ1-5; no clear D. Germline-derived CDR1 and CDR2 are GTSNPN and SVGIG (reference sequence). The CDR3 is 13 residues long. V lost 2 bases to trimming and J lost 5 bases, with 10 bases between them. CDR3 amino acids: CAWSFQTDQPQHF. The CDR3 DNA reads TGTGCCTGGAGTTTCCAGACTGATCAGCCCCAGCATTTT.

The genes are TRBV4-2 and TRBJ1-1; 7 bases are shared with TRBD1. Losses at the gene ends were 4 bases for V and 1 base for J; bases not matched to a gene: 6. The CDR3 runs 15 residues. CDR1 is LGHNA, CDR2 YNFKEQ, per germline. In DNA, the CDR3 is TGTGCCAGCAGCCTCCAGGGGGGGAGGAACACTGAAGCTTTCTTT. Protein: CASSLQGGRNTEAFF.

The CDR3 is CASSRGHDRGKDEQYF. The CDR3 DNA reads TGCGCCAGCAGCCGAGGACATGACAGGGGAAAGGACGAGCAGTACTTC. This rearrangement joins TRBV4-3 to TRBJ2-7; 8 nucleotides line up with TRBD1. The length of the CDR3 is 16 residues. Germline V CDR1 and CDR2: LGHNA, YSLEER. V lost 4 bases and J lost 5; bases outside the gene matches: 13.

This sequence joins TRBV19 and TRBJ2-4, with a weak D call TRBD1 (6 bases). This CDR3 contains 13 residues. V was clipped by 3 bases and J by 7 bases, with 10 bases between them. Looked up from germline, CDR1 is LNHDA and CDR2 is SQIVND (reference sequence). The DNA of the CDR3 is TGTGCCAGTAGTATGTGGCAGGGGAACATTCAGTACTTC. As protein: CASSMWQGNIQYF.

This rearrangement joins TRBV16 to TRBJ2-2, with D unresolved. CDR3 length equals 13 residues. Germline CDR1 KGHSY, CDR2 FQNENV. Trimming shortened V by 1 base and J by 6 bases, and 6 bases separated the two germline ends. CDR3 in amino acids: CASSQWNPGELFF. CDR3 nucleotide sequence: TGTGCCAGCAGCCAATGGAATCCCGGGGAGCTGTTTTTT.

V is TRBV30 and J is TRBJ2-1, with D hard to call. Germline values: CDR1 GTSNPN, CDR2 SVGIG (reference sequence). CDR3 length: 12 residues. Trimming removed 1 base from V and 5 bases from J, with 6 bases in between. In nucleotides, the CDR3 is TGTGCCTGGAGTGCTCGGGACAATGAGCAGTTCTTC. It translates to CAWSARDNEQFF.

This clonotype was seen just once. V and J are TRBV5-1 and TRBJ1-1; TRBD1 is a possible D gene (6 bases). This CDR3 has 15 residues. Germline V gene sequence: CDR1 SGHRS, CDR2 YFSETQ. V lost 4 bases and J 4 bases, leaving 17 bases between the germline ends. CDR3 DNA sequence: TGCGCCAGCAGCGAACAACAGGGAGGCGGCACTGAAGCTTTCTTT. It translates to CASSEQQGGGTEAFF.

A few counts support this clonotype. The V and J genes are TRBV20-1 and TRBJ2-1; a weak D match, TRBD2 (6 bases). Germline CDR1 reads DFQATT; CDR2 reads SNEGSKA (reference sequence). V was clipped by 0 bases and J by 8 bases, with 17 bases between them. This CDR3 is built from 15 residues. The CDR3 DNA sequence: TGCAGTGCTAGAGATGCGGGGTGGGCCCCCTATGAGCAGTTCTTC. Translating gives CSARDAGWAPYEQFF.

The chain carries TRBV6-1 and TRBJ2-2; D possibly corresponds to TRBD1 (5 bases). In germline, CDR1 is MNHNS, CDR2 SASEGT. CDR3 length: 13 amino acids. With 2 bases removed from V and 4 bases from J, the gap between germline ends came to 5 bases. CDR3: CASSEQGTGELFF. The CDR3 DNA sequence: TGTGCCAGCAGTGAACAGGGCACCGGGGAGCTGTTTTTT.

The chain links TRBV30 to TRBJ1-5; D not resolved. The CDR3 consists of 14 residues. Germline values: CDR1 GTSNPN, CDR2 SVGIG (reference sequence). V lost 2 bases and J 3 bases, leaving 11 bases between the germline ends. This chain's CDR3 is CAWSTASHNQPQHF. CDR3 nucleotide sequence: TGTGCCTGGAGTACCGCCAGTCACAATCAGCCCCAGCATTTT.

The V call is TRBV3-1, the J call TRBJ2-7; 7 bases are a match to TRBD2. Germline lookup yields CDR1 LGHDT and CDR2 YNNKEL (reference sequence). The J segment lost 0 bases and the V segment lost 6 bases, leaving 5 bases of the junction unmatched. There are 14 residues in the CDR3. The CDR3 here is CASRGRGSSYEQYF. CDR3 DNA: TGTGCCAGCAGAGGGCGGGGGTCCTCCTACGAGCAGTACTTC.

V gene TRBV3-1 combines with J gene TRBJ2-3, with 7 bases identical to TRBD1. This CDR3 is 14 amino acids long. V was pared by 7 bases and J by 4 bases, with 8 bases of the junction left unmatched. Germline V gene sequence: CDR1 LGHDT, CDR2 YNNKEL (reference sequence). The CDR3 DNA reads TGTGCCAGCACCCCGGACAGGTGGTCAGATACGCAGTATTTT. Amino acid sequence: CASTPDRWSDTQYF.

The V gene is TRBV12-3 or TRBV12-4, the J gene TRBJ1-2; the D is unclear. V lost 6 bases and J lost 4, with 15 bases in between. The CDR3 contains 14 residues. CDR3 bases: TGTGCCAGCAGCCTAGCCCCAGGAGCCTATGGCTACACCTTC. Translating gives CASSLAPGAYGYTF.